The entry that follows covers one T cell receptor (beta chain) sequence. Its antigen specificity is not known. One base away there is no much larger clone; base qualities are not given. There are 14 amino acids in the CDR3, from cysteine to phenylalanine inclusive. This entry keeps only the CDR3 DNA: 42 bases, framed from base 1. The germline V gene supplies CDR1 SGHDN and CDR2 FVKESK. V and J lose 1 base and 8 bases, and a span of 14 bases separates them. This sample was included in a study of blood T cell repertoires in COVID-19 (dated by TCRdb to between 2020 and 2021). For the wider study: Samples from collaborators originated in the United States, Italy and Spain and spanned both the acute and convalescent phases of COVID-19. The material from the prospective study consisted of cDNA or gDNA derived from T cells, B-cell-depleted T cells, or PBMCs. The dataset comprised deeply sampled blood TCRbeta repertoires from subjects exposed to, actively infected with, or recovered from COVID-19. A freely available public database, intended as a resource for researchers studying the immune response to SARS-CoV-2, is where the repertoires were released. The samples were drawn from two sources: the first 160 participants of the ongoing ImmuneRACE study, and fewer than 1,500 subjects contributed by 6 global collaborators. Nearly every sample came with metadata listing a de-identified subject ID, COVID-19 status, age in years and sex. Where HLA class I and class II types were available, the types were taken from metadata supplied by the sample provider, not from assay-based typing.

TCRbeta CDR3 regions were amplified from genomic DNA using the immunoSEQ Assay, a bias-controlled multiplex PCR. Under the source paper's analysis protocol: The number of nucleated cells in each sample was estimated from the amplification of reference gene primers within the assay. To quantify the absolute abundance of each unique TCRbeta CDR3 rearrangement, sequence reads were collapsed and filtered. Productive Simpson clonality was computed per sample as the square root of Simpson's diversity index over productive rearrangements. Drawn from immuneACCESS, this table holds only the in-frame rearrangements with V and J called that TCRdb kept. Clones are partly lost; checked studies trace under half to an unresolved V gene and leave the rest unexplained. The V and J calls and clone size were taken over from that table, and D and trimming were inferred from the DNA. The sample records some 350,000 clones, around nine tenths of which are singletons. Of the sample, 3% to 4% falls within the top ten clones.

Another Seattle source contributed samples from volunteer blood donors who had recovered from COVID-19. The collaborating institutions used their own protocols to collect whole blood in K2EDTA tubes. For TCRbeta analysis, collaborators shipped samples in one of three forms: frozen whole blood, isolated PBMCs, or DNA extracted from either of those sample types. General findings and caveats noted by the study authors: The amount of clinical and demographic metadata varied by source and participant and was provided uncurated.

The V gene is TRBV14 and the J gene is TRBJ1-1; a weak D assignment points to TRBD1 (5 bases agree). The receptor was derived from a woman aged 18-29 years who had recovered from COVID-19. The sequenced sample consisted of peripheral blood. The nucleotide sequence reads TGTGCCAGCAGCCAAGGAGGATTCGGGGGAGAAGCTTTCTTT. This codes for CASSQGGFGGEAFF.